Each of the 14 T cell receptor beta chains below was sequenced from the same sample in a study of shared clonotypes between healthy human individuals. Clones were read by immunoSEQ multiplex PCR, and TCRdb kept only the in-frame ones, dropping some. The sample includes about 2 million clones, approximately 94% of them seen just once. Naive CD8 cells lacked CD45RO, underwent positive selection for CCR7 and left out terminally differentiated effector memory CD45RA+ cells. Source material: naive CD8+ T cells sorted from blood. These TCRs come from a man aged 18 to 35 in good health.

V and J are TRBV14 and TRBJ2-3; 12 bases match TRBD2. The V gene end was trimmed by 4 bases and the J gene end by 5 bases; junction bases not matched to a gene: 7. The CDR3 contains 16 residues. Germline CDR1 is SGHDN and CDR2 is FVKESK. CDR3 loop: CASSPRLAGEEDTQYF. DNA of the CDR3: TGTGCCAGCAGCCCCCGACTAGCGGGAGAGGAAGATACGCAGTATTTT.

The chain joins TRBV21-1 to TRBJ2-5; TRBD2 reflects the table's D call only, with no check against the DNA. TRBV21-1 is a listed pseudogene. The CDR3 length is 14 residues. CDR3 coding DNA: TGTGCCAGCAGCATAGGACTAGCCAAAGAGACCCAGTACTTC. Protein: CASSIGLAKETQYF.

The DNA for the CDR3 is TGTGCCAGCAGCTTAGCCGCGGGGGCGGGTTTTGAGCAGTACTTC. Translated, it gives CASSLAAGAGFEQYF. The rearrangement joins TRBV7-8 to TRBJ2-7, with D possibly TRBD2 on 7 matching bases. V lost 0 bases, J lost 7 bases, and 16 bases lay in between. The CDR3 is 15 amino acids. Germline CDR1 and CDR2: SGHVS and FQNEAQ.

The chain carries TRBV4-2 and TRBJ2-5; TRBD2 agrees at 9 bases. The length of the CDR3 is 15 residues. V lost 4 bases to trimming and J lost 5 bases; unmatched junction nucleotides: 8. From germline, CDR1 is LGHNA and CDR2 YNFKEQ. This chain's CDR3 is CASSLGPSGDETQYF. As DNA, the CDR3 is TGTGCCAGCAGCCTCGGTCCTAGCGGGGACGAGACCCAGTACTTC.

The chain has TRBV6-1 and TRBJ2-4, with no clear D. The CDR3 extends over 14 amino acids. From germline, CDR1 is MNHNS and CDR2 SASEGT. V lost 3 bases to trimming and J lost 0 bases, with 6 bases between them. As DNA, the CDR3 is TGTGCCAGCAGTGATGAACTAGCCAAAAACATTCAGTACTTC. This gives the protein CASSDELAKNIQYF.

The chain links TRBV30 to TRBJ1-6; possibly TRBD1 for D (6 bases). Germline V lookup: CDR1 GTSNPN, CDR2 SVGIG (reference sequence). The CDR3 sequence is 14 residues long. The V and J ends lost 2 bases and 8 bases respectively, with 13 bases between them. CDR3 DNA sequence: TGTGCCTGGAGTCTCGCGACAGGTTATTCACCCCTCCACTTT. Translated: CAWSLATGYSPLHF.

Note on this clone: The same CDR3 arises from other DNA sequences in this sample as well. The chain uses TRBV6-5 and TRBJ2-7, with TRBD2 identical over 8 bases. The trim removed 0 bases at V and 1 base at J, leaving 2 bases unmatched. CDR3 length equals 15 residues. The germline gives CDR1 MNHEY, CDR2 SVGAGI. CDR3 residues: CASSYSTGGSYEQYF. The DNA for the CDR3 is TGTGCCAGCAGTTACTCCACGGGAGGGTCCTACGAGCAGTACTTC.

This clone was seen just once. The chain has TRBV14 and TRBJ2-7; 10 bases are a match to TRBD2. V shed 7 bases and J 1 base; nucleotides not matched to a gene: 4. This CDR3 contains 14 residues. CDR1 is SGHDN, CDR2 FVKESK, per germline. In nucleotides, the CDR3 is TGTGCCAGCAACGTAGCGGGAGGATCCTACGAGCAGTACTTC. Its translation is CASNVAGGSYEQYF.

The chain couples TRBV7-9 to TRBJ2-2; D gene ambiguous. Germline V gene sequence: CDR1 SEHNR, CDR2 FQNEAQ (reference sequence). Trimming removed 5 bases from V and 2 bases from J, with 6 bases in between. The CDR3 totals 13 residues. The DNA of the CDR3 is TGTGCCAGCAGCGCCCTAAACACCGGGGAGCTGTTTTTT. This gives the protein CASSALNTGELFF.

This clone came up once. The chain couples TRBV9 to TRBJ1-1; D is uncertain. Trimming left V 5 bases short and J 3 bases short, with 8 bases between. The germline CDR1 and CDR2 sequences are SGDLS and YYNGEE. This CDR3 is 12 amino acids long. This CDR3 is CASRGQHTEAFF. The DNA for the CDR3 is TGTGCCAGCAGGGGCCAGCACACTGAAGCTTTCTTT.

This clone was counted a single time. The chain recombines TRBV4-1 with TRBJ2-5; 10 nucleotides line up with TRBD2. After removal of 1 base from V and 9 bases from J, the junction contained 8 bases not matched to a gene. This CDR3 is 15 amino acids long. Germline CDR1 and CDR2: MGHRA and YSYEKL. The CDR3 reads CASSQGASGGEAQYF. CDR3 bases: TGCGCCAGCAGCCAAGGGGCTAGCGGGGGTGAGGCCCAGTACTTC.

This clone was detected once. V and J are TRBV9 and TRBJ1-1; 7 nucleotides match TRBD1. CDR3 size: 13 residues. The ends lost 3 bases at V and 4 bases at J; junction bases unmatched: 3. The germline gives CDR1 SGDLS, CDR2 YYNGEE. CDR3 coding DNA: TGTGCCAGCAGCGCAACAGGGGTCACTGAAGCTTTCTTT. The encoded protein is CASSATGVTEAFF.

The V and J genes are TRBV30 and TRBJ1-6; D gene unclear. Germline assignment: CDR1 GTSNPN and CDR2 SVGIG (reference sequence). This CDR3 comprises 12 residues. The ends were cut back, 7 bases at V and 5 bases at J, with 9 bases in the middle. As DNA, the CDR3 is TGTGCCTCAGGTTCCGATAATTCACCCCTCCACTTT. This gives the protein CASGSDNSPLHF.

This chain joins TRBV7-9 and TRBJ2-7; D is possibly TRBD1 or TRBD2 (5 bases each). Germline CDR1 SEHNR, CDR2 FQNEAQ (reference sequence). The ends were cut back, 8 bases at V and 4 bases at J, with 15 bases in the middle. The CDR3 consists of 13 residues. The CDR3 here is CASGPGTNYEQYF. CDR3 coding DNA: TGTGCCAGCGGCCCGGGGACCAATTACGAGCAGTACTTC.